This section outlines one T cell receptor beta chain sequence together with its context. No antigen is known for it. CDR1 and CDR2 from the germline V gene are SNHLY and FYNNEI. Trimming took off 2 bases at V and 2 bases at J, with 10 bases between the two ends. The CDR3 spans 14 residues. Described treatment: roughly 18 received Ad26.COV2.S at low or high dose, single or two shots; 5 received placebo; per-sample allocation not given. The samples date from day 63 after the first vaccine or placebo injection. This entry comes from a study of Ad26.COV2.S vaccination and SARS-CoV-2 variants. Study context: Donor was in the COV1001 Ad26.COV2.S trial arm. Each vaccinee took Ad26.COV2.S intramuscularly, once or twice 56 days apart. Regarding the study as a whole: Vaccinees showed greater spike-specific TCR breadth than placebo recipients.

Only in-frame clones appear in the TCRdb table, and some are missing; sequencing was by immunoSEQ multiplex PCR. The profile shows 360,000 or so clones, approximately 91% of them singletons. The sequencing here drew on peripheral blood, taken in a trial of Ad26.COV2.S vaccine versus placebo. The V and J genes are TRBV2 and TRBJ2-7, with a tentative D call TRBD1 (5 bases). The sequence was obtained from a person between 18 and 60 years old who received the Ad26.COV2.S COVID-19 vaccine or a placebo. The CDR3 loop reads CASSEWLGPYEQYF. In DNA form, the CDR3 reads TGTGCCAGCAGTGAATGGCTGGGGCCCTACGAGCAGTACTTC. The variable domain in full, completed from reference TRBV2 and TRBJ2-7, reads EPEVTQTPSHQVTQMGQEVILRCVPISNHLYFYWYRQILGQKVEFLVSFYNNEISEKSEIFDDQFSVERPDGSNFTLKIRSTKLEDSAMYFCASSEWLGPYEQYFGPGTRLTVT.